A single TCR beta chain is shown here with its context. As yet, its antigen is unknown. Germline trimming cut 4 bases from V and 8 bases from J; bases unmatched to any gene: 6. CDR3 length equals 16 residues. Germline V gene data show CDR1 as MNHEY and CDR2 as SMNVEV (reference sequence). This entry is derived from a study of shared clonotypes between healthy human individuals. Overall study: Donors consisted of a couple of women and three men between 18 and 49. Study-wide results and limits: Larger estimated richness was generally seen in naive subsets than in memory subsets.

Selected positively for CCR7 and CD45RO-negative, naive CD8 cells excluded terminally differentiated effector memory CD45RA+ cells. Healthy adults negative for HIV, lacking recent acute infections or vaccinations, served as donors. How the authors handled the data: From ImmunoSEQ came sequences covering only the junction and carrying no quality scores, so filtering differed. Method: immunoSEQ multiplex PCR; TCRdb's copy keeps in-frame clones and lacks some. Clone size and the V and J calls come from that table; the DNA yielded D and trimming. This sample has millions of clones, with around 93% found just once.

The sequencing input was naive CD8+ T cells from PBMCs. The receptor's source is a man younger than 35 in good health. Some clones in this sample may be carry-over from other donors' samples. The gene calls are TRBV27 and TRBJ2-1; 15 bases align to TRBD2. The CDR3: CASSSGLAGGLDEQFF. CDR3 nucleotide sequence: TGTGCCAGCAGTTCGGGACTAGCGGGAGGTTTGGATGAGCAGTTCTTC.